This TCR beta chain was recorded in a study of early T cells in non-severe SARS-CoV-2 infection. On the study more broadly: Unpaired chains resulted from sequencing bulk RNA of unsorted whole blood.

Each single cDNA molecule received a unique molecular identifier. A single record per CDR3 protein comes from TCRdb applying MiXCR to the 5' RACE reads. The table includes roughly 86,000 distinct CDR3 sequences, approximately 14% detected once. Germline V gene data show CDR1 as SGHTA and CDR2 as FQGNSA. The CDR3 sequence is 13 residues long. Trimming shortened V by 3 bases and J by 10 bases, and 13 bases separated the two germline ends. This receptor was taken from an adult who was a healthcare worker with PCR-confirmed SARS-CoV-2 infection or an uninfected control (not recorded which). The V gene is TRBV7-2, the J gene TRBJ2-4; possibly TRBD1 for D (5 bases). The specimen sequenced was whole blood. CDR3 sequence: CASSFQAGKIQYF. In nucleotides, the CDR3 is TGTGCCAGCAGCTTCCAAGCAGGGAAAATTCAGTACTTC.